This T cell receptor beta chain was retrieved from a study of human T cells and chemical hapten exposure. Regarding time point: patch test 1, 2 weeks after DPC sensitization. Treatment defined: therapeutic diphenylcyclopropenone sensitization with weekly scalp DPC. Unique molecular identifiers were attached to individual cDNA molecules within the library. TCRdb reprocessed the RACE reads via MiXCR and lists one record per CDR3 protein. The repertoire holds 45,000 to 70,000 distinct CDR3 sequences, about 9% seen once, with about 14% in the top ten. The CDR3 covers 17 residues. The V end was cut by 7 bases, the J end by 4 bases, with 24 bases between. The germline CDR1 and CDR2 sequences are SNHLY and FYNNEI. In its sample, this clonotype was seen many times.

The sequencing used whole blood, collected in connection with sensitization to the hapten diphenylcyclopropenone (DPC). The TCR sequence derives from a woman aged 40 to 50 with alopecia areata. Some clones in this sample may be carry-over from other donors' samples. The genes are TRBV2 and TRBJ2-3; D may match TRBD1 or TRBD2 (5 bases each). The CDR3 coding sequence is TGTGCCAGCATCTCGACCCCCAACAGTGGGACCCCAGATACGCAGTATTTT. As protein: CASISTPNSGTPDTQYF.